This record concerns one T cell receptor beta chain sequence. The antigen is undetermined. A junction boundary mismatches the germline segment, possibly from a read error. The data were obtained in a study of identical twins. Broader study findings: Beta out-of-frame sequences showed weaker excess sharing between twins.

Unique molecular identifiers were present on cDNA, and template switching added a universal primer site. One entry per CDR3 protein results from TCRdb running MiXCR on the 5' RACE reads. The sample includes about 730,000 distinct CDR3 sequences, less than 25% of them seen just once. Healthy Caucasians made up all donors. The CDR3 has 12 residues. Germline values: CDR1 ENHRY, CDR2 SYGVKD. These data were likewise used in another study, on T cells expressing NK-cell markers.

The chain employs TRBV10-3 and TRBJ2-6; D possibly matches TRBD1 or TRBD2 (5 bases each). The source is a woman aged 18-30 years in good health. The sample consisted of PBMCs. The CDR3 loop is CAISRGANVLTF. CDR3 sequence (DNA): TGTGCCATCAGTAGAGGGGCCAACGTTCTGACTTTC.